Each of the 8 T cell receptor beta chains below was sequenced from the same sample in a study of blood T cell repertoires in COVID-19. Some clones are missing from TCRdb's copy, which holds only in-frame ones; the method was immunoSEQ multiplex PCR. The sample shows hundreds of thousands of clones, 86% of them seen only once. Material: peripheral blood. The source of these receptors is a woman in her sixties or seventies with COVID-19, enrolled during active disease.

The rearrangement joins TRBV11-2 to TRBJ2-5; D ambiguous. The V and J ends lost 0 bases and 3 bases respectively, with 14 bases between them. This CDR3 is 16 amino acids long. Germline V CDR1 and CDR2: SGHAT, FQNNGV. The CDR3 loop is CASSLDSYYSKETQYF. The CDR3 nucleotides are TGTGCCAGCAGCTTAGATAGTTATTACAGTAAAGAGACCCAGTACTTC. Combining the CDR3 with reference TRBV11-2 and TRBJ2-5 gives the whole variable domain EAGVAQSPRYKIIEKRQSVAFWCNPISGHATLYWYQQILGQGPKLLIQFQNNGVVDDSQLPKDRFSAERLKGVDSTLKIQPAKLEDSAVYLCASSLDSYYSKETQYFGPGTRLLVL.

The CDR3 reads CSVVDEQYF. The CDR3 nucleotides are TGCAGCGTTGTCGACGAGCAGTACTTC. The rearrangement joins TRBV29-1 to TRBJ2-7; no clear D gene. CDR1 and CDR2 (germline): SQVTM, ANQGSEA. Trimming pared 4 bases from V and 5 bases from J, leaving 3 bases between. The length of the CDR3 is 9 residues.

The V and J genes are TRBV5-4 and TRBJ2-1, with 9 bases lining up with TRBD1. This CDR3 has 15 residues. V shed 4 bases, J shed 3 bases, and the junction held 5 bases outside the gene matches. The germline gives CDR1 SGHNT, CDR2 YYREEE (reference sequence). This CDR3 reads CASSTRDRDYNEQFF. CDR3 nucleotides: TGTGCCAGCAGCACCCGGGACAGGGACTACAATGAGCAGTTCTTC.

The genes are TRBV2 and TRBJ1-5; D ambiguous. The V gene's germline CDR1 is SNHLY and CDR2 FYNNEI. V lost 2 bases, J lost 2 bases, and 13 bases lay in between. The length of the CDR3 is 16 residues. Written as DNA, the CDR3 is TGTGCCAGCAGTGAAAGGAGGGATCGGGGCAATCAGCCCCAGCATTTT. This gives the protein CASSERRDRGNQPQHF.

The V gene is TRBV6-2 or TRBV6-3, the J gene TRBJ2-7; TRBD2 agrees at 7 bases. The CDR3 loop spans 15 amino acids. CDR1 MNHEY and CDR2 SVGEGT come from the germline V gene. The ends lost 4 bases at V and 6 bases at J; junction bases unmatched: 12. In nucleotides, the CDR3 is TGTGCCAGCAGTTCTCTCGGACTAGTCCCCCCCGAGCAGTACTTC. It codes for CASSSLGLVPPEQYF.

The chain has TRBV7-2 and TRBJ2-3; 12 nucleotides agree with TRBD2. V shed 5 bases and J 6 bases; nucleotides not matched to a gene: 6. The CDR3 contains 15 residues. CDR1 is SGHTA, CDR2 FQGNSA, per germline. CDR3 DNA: TGTGCCAGCAGCCCTCTTGGACTAGCGGGGGATACGCAGTATTTT. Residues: CASSPLGLAGDTQYF.

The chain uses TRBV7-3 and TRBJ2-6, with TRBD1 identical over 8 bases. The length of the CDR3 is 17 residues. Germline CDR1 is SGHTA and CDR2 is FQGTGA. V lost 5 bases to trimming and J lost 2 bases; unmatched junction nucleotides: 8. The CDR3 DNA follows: TGTGCCAGCAGCCCACGGACAGGGAGAACTGGGGCCAACGTCCTGACTTTC. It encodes CASSPRTGRTGANVLTF.

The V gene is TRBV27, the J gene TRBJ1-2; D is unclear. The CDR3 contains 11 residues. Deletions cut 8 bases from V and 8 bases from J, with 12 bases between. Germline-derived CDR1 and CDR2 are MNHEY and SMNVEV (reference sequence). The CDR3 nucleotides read TGTGCCAGCCTCTCGAGGGTGGGCTACACCTTC. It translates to CASLSRVGYTF.